The 21 T cell receptor beta chains in this list originate from one sample, sequenced in a study of blood T cell repertoires in COVID-19. Clones were sequenced by immunoSEQ multiplex PCR, and TCRdb holds only the in-frame ones, with some missing. The data hold over 100,000 clones, with about 85% observed a single time. The sequenced sample was peripheral blood. The receptor set was obtained from a man aged 40-50 years with acute or convalescent COVID-19.

J is TRBJ1-2 and V is TRBV2; D uncertain. Per germline, CDR1 SNHLY and CDR2 FYNNEI. The CDR3 runs to 12 residues. V was trimmed by 6 bases and J by 4 bases, leaving 9 bases between them. CDR3 region: CASRTGSYGYTF. In DNA, the CDR3 is TGTGCCAGCAGGACCGGGAGCTATGGCTACACCTTC.

This chain connects TRBV12-3 or TRBV12-4 to TRBJ2-7, with TRBD2 identical over 13 bases. Trimming at V came to 10 bases and at J to 4 bases, leaving 4 bases not matched to a gene. CDR3 size: 13 residues. CDR3 sequence: CATRTSGSYEQYF. Here the CDR3 DNA reads TGTGCCACCAGGACTAGCGGGAGTTACGAGCAGTACTTC.

The chain has TRBV3-1 (or the pseudogene TRBV3-2) and TRBJ2-6, with TRBD2 matching over 11 bases. Germline lookup yields CDR1 LGHDT and CDR2 YNNKEL (reference sequence). The CDR3 loop spans 18 amino acids. V gave up 4 bases and J gave up 2 bases; unmatched junction bases: 7. The CDR3 spells CASSRRRLAGPGANVLTF. CDR3 DNA: TGTGCCAGCAGCCGGCGGAGACTAGCGGGGCCTGGGGCCAACGTCCTGACTTTC.

V is TRBV7-2 and J is TRBJ2-7, with D possibly matching TRBD2 (6 bases). Germline V CDR1 and CDR2: SGHTA, FQGNSA. The CDR3 sequence is 15 residues long. V gave up 5 bases and J gave up 0 bases, with 14 bases separating them. This CDR3 is CASSDSGGSSYEQYF. The CDR3 DNA reads TGTGCCAGCAGCGATAGCGGAGGAAGCTCCTACGAGCAGTACTTC.

This clone was counted once. The chain uses TRBV12-3 or TRBV12-4 and TRBJ2-7; perhaps TRBD1 as D (5 bases). V dropped 5 bases and J dropped 1 base, with 6 bases sitting between them. This CDR3 has 12 residues. CDR3 in amino acids: CASSRQSYEQYF. In DNA form, the CDR3 reads TGTGCCAGCAGTCGACAGTCCTACGAGCAGTACTTC.

The J gene is TRBJ2-3, the V gene TRBV9, with 10 bases matching TRBD2. The CDR3 totals 17 residues. Germline V gives CDR1 SGDLS, CDR2 YYNGEE. V shed 3 bases, J shed 5 bases, and the junction held 12 bases outside the gene matches. CDR3 bases: TGTGCCAGCAGCGCAGACCAGCGGGGGGGCCTTGGAGATACGCAGTATTTT. Protein product: CASSADQRGGLGDTQYF.

The chain has TRBV7-8 and TRBJ1-5; TRBD1 agrees at 11 bases. Per the germline V gene, CDR1 is SGHVS and CDR2 is FQNEAQ. The CDR3 consists of 16 residues. Trimming cost V 4 bases and J 6 bases; bases outside gene matches: 8. The CDR3 region has the DNA TGTGCCAGCAGCTCGGACAGGGGGCCGGGGAGTCAGCCCCAGCATTTT. This gives the protein CASSSDRGPGSQPQHF.

The chain recombines TRBV28 with TRBJ2-3; D unresolved. Per the germline V gene, CDR1 is MDHEN and CDR2 is SYDVKM. The CDR3 sequence is 13 residues long. V lost 5 bases and J 6 bases, leaving 12 bases between the germline ends. This CDR3 is CASSPRPGDTQYF. CDR3 in DNA: TGTGCCAGCAGTCCAAGACCCGGGGATACGCAGTATTTT.

This clone appeared a single time. V and J are TRBV20-1 and TRBJ2-5; D is ambiguous. CDR1 and CDR2 (germline): DFQATT, SNEGSKA (reference sequence). With 7 bases removed from V and 2 bases from J, the gap between germline ends came to 8 bases. The CDR3 length is 11 residues. The CDR3, as DNA: TGCAGTGGTATGGCTCAAGAGACCCAGTACTTC. It specifies CSGMAQETQYF.

CDR3 protein: CASALQGIEAFF. For the CDR3, the DNA is TGTGCCAGCGCCTTACAGGGGATTGAAGCTTTCTTT. The rearrangement joins TRBV5-6 to TRBJ1-1; 7 positions match TRBD1. This CDR3 is built from 12 residues. Germline V CDR1 and CDR2: SGHDT, YYEEEE. J was trimmed by 7 bases and V by 7 bases; bases with no gene match: 7.

The chain joins TRBV7-2 to TRBJ2-1; 9 bases line up with TRBD2. Germline V gene data show CDR1 as SGHTA and CDR2 as FQGNSA. This CDR3 is 15 amino acids long. The junction had 4 bases not matched to a gene; V was cut back by 5 bases and J by 2 bases. CDR3 sequence: CASSLSGRPYNEQFF. DNA of the CDR3: TGTGCCAGCAGCCTTAGCGGGAGACCCTACAATGAGCAGTTCTTC.

The gene calls are TRBV4-2 and TRBJ2-3; TRBD2 matches at 9 bases. The CDR3 length is 17 residues. The trim removed 3 bases at V and 1 base at J, leaving 8 bases unmatched. CDR1 LGHNA and CDR2 YNFKEQ come from the germline V gene. The CDR3 DNA reads as TGTGCCAGCAGCCAGAGGCTAGCGGGGTCCCGCACAGATACGCAGTATTTT. This sequence encodes CASSQRLAGSRTDTQYF.

The chain employs TRBV2 and TRBJ2-7; D call uncertain. Germline V gene sequence: CDR1 SNHLY, CDR2 FYNNEI. The CDR3 is 11 residues long. V was trimmed by 6 bases and J by 3 bases, leaving 6 bases between them. The CDR3 DNA reads TGTGCCAGCAGGTCCCTCTACGAGCAGTACTTC. Translation gives CASRSLYEQYF.

The chain couples TRBV11-2 to TRBJ2-1, with a weak D call TRBD2 (5 bases). The V end was cut by 3 bases, the J end by 6 bases, with 9 bases between. The CDR3 is 13 amino acids. The germline gives CDR1 SGHAT, CDR2 FQNNGV. The DNA of the CDR3 is TGTGCCAGCAGCTTGGAGCGGTCCAATGAGCAGTTCTTC. Translation: CASSLERSNEQFF.

The V call is TRBV7-2, the J call TRBJ2-6; 7 positions match TRBD1. V trimming: 4 bases; J trimming: 1 base; junction bases outside the gene matches: 10. The CDR3 spans 18 residues. Germline V lookup: CDR1 SGHTA, CDR2 FQGNSA. CDR3 loop: CASSSQGRGVSGANVLTF. DNA for the CDR3: TGTGCCAGCAGCTCACAGGGGAGAGGGGTTTCTGGGGCCAACGTCCTGACTTTC.

The chain couples TRBV5-4 to TRBJ2-3; no clear D gene. Germline-derived CDR1 and CDR2 are SGHNT and YYREEE (reference sequence). The CDR3 extends over 13 amino acids. V was shortened by 0 bases and J by 4 bases, with 6 bases between the two germline ends. This CDR3 reads CASSLAPSDTQYF. The CDR3 DNA reads TGTGCCAGCAGCTTGGCTCCCTCAGATACGCAGTATTTT.

The chain recombines TRBV29-1 with TRBJ2-5, with 7 positions matching TRBD1. Unmatched junction bases numbered 7, after V lost 7 bases and J lost 2 bases. The germline gives CDR1 SQVTM, CDR2 ANQGSEA. The CDR3 is 13 amino acids. CDR3 nucleotides: TGCAGCGCGAACAGGGGTTTTCAAGAGACCCAGTACTTC. This sequence encodes CSANRGFQETQYF. Looking up the rest from reference TRBV29-1 and TRBJ2-5 gives the full variable domain: SAVISQKPSRDICQRGTSLTIQCQVDSQVTMMFWYRQQPGQSLTLIATANQGSEATYESGFVIDKFPISRPNLTFSTLTVSNMSPEDSSIYLCSANRGFQETQYFGPGTRLLVL.

The rearrangement uses TRBV6-5 and TRBJ2-6; the D is unclear. CDR1 is MNHEY and CDR2 is SVGAGI in the germline V gene. The CDR3 contains 16 residues. V lost 4 bases to trimming and J lost 0 bases, with 10 bases between them. In nucleotides, the CDR3 is TGTGCCAGCAGTTCCCTGCGGTTCTCTGGGGCCAACGTCCTGACTTTC. Translating gives CASSSLRFSGANVLTF.

In its sample, this clone was seen once. This chain joins TRBV7-2 and TRBJ1-6; D might be TRBD1 (5 bases). The CDR3 runs to 14 residues. The ends were cut back, 5 bases at V and 7 bases at J, with 12 bases in the middle. Germline loops: CDR1 SGHTA, CDR2 FQGNSA. The CDR3 region is CASSQHRKNSPLHF. CDR3 sequence (DNA): TGTGCCAGCAGCCAACACAGGAAGAATTCACCCCTCCACTTT.

V and J are TRBV6-2 or TRBV6-3 and TRBJ2-1; D ambiguous. V was pared by 2 bases and J by 0 bases, with 8 bases between. This CDR3 region has 15 residues. Germline loops: CDR1 MNHEY, CDR2 SVGEGT. CDR3 nucleotide sequence: TGTGCCAGCAGTTACGTACAGCACTCCTACAATGAGCAGTTCTTC. It yields the protein CASSYVQHSYNEQFF.

Details on this clone: An end of the junction does not agree with germline; a read error may underlie this. The V gene is TRBV2, the J gene TRBJ2-5; D possibly corresponds to TRBD2 (5 bases). Germline V CDR1 and CDR2: SNHLY, FYNNEI. The CDR3 loop spans 11 amino acids. Here the CDR3 reads CASTEGEAQYF. The CDR3 nucleotides are TGTGCCAGCACCGAGGGAGAGGCCCAGTACTTC.